Shown below are 32 T cell receptor beta chains from a single sample sequenced in a study of vaccination effects on CD4 cells after COVID-19. Antigen-specific CD4+ T cells were expanded (with viral peptide pools) by the ViraFEST assay ahead of sequencing. A 10-day culture period preceded the isolation of CD4+ T cells. Testing of the vaccine recipients showed negative nucleocapsid antibodies and no prior SARS-CoV-2 infection. What these receptors recognize is not known. Assay used: immunoSEQ multiplex PCR; TCRdb lists only in-frame clones, some missing. The table includes just under 75,000 clones, approximately 72% detected once. The sample was CD4+ T cells from PBMCs cultured with HCoV-NL63 spike peptides, taken before COVID-19 vaccination. The receptors stem from a human donor who received a COVID-19 vaccine.

V gene TRBV7-9 combines with J gene TRBJ2-5, with TRBD2 matching 8 bases. With 8 bases clipped from V and 1 base from J, the junction kept 9 bases outside the gene matches. The CDR3 is made up of 15 amino acids. Germline CDR1 SEHNR, CDR2 FQNEAQ (reference sequence). The CDR3 is CASVTGGAVQETQYF. CDR3 nucleotides: TGTGCCAGCGTAACGGGAGGGGCGGTCCAAGAGACCCAGTACTTC.

The chain uses TRBV3-1 (or the pseudogene TRBV3-2) and TRBJ2-3; 13 bases fit TRBD2. The germline gives CDR1 LGHDT, CDR2 YNNKEL (reference sequence). The CDR3 loop spans 16 amino acids. The trim removed 1 base at V and 6 bases at J, leaving 4 bases unmatched. The DNA for the CDR3 is TGTGCCAGCAGCCAAGGACTAGCGGGGGGAACTGATACGCAGTATTTT. It is translated as CASSQGLAGGTDTQYF.

This rearrangement joins TRBV5-4 to TRBJ1-4, with TRBD1 matching over 11 bases. Germline V gives CDR1 SGHNT, CDR2 YYREEE (reference sequence). There are 17 residues in the CDR3. V shed 4 bases and J 8 bases; nucleotides not matched to a gene: 13. The CDR3 DNA follows: TGTGCCAGCAGCCCACCCAAAACCGGGACAGGGGGGGAAAAACTGTTTTTT. This encodes CASSPPKTGTGGEKLFF.

This chain uses TRBV7-4 with TRBJ1-1, with D possibly matching TRBD1 (5 bases). The CDR3 totals 14 residues. Trimming took 5 bases from V and 4 from J, leaving 14 bases between them. Germline V gives CDR1 SGHVT, CDR2 SQSDAQ. CDR3 protein: CASSLQGSGTEAFF. As DNA, the CDR3 is TGTGCCAGCAGCCTTCAGGGTAGTGGCACTGAAGCTTTCTTT.

The CDR3 DNA is TGTGCCAGCAGTTCCCCGAATCGACCGACAGCAAGCTCCTACGAGCAGTACGTC. As protein: CASSSPNRPTASSYEQYV. The rearrangement links TRBV6-2 or TRBV6-3 to TRBJ2-7, with D possibly matching TRBD1 (5 bases). The germline CDR1 and CDR2 sequences are MNHEY and SVGEGT. The CDR3 is made up of 18 amino acids. Trimming shortened V by 4 bases and J by 0 bases, and 22 bases separated the two germline ends.

This clone was observed a single time. The J gene is TRBJ2-7, the V gene TRBV25-1; D not certain. The CDR3 loop spans 11 amino acids. The V gene lost 11 bases and the J gene lost 2 bases, with 10 bases spanning the gap. Germline V gene sequence: CDR1 MGHDK, CDR2 SYGVNS. In DNA form, the CDR3 reads TGTGCCTCCCCCAGAACCTACGAGCAGTACGTC. This gives the protein CASPRTYEQYV.

The chain has TRBV27 and TRBJ2-3; unclear D gene. The CDR3 is 11 amino acids. Germline-derived CDR1 and CDR2 are MNHEY and SMNVEV (reference sequence). Trimming shortened V by 4 bases and J by 5 bases, and 4 bases separated the two germline ends. DNA of the CDR3: TGTGCCAGCAGTTACAAAGATACGCAGTATTTT. Protein: CASSYKDTQYF.

V and J are TRBV3-1 (or the pseudogene TRBV3-2) and TRBJ1-2; TRBD1 might be the D (5 bases). CDR3 length: 14 residues. Germline V gene lookup returns CDR1 LGHDT and CDR2 YNNKEL (reference sequence). Between the trimmed V and J ends, which lost 0 bases and 8 bases, there was a span of 13 bases. CDR3 nucleotide sequence: TGTGCCAGCAGCCAAGAGGCGGAGGGGAAGGGCTACACCTTC. Translation: CASSQEAEGKGYTF.

The chain is built from TRBV2 and TRBJ1-2, with unresolved D. There are 13 residues in the CDR3. V was trimmed by 4 bases and J by 8 bases, leaving 14 bases between them. In germline, CDR1 is SNHLY, CDR2 FYNNEI. The chain's CDR3 is CASSGTLFEGYTF. The CDR3 DNA is TGTGCCAGCAGTGGGACCCTGTTCGAAGGCTACACCTTC. Full variable domain (missing parts from reference TRBV2 and TRBJ1-2): EPEVTQTPSHQVTQMGQEVILRCVPISNHLYFYWYRQILGQKVEFLVSFYNNEISEKSEIFDDQFSVERPDGSNFTLKIRSTKLEDSAMYFCASSGTLFEGYTFGSGTRLTVV.

The chain uses TRBV27 and TRBJ2-2; TRBD1 matches at 10 bases. This CDR3 has 15 residues. The germline V gene encodes CDR1 MNHEY and CDR2 SMNVEV (reference sequence). V gave up 3 bases and J gave up 9 bases; unmatched junction bases: 7. CDR3 sequence (DNA): TGTGCCAGCAGTTTCGGGGACAGGGGCCTCAGGGAGCTGTTTTTT. Translating gives CASSFGDRGLRELFF.

J is TRBJ2-5 and V is TRBV19; the D gene is possibly TRBD1 (5 bases). Trimming removed 1 base at V and 2 bases at J, with 8 bases between. Germline V lookup: CDR1 LNHDA, CDR2 SQIVND (reference sequence). The CDR3 is 14 amino acids. CDR3 DNA sequence: TGTGCCAGTAGTATAGGCAGGGTACAAGAGACCCAGTACTTC. Protein: CASSIGRVQETQYF.

The J gene is TRBJ1-1, the V gene TRBV5-1, with D perhaps TRBD1 (5 bases). The V and J ends lost 1 base and 11 bases respectively, with 12 bases between them. Germline V gene data show CDR1 as SGHRS and CDR2 as YFSETQ. This CDR3 is built from 12 residues. CDR3 amino acids: CASSLSAGDAFF. DNA of the CDR3: TGCGCCAGCAGCTTGAGTGCGGGGGACGCTTTCTTT.

The chain employs TRBV6-6 and TRBJ2-3, with D hard to call. This CDR3 comprises 13 residues. Trimming pared 7 bases from V and 6 bases from J, leaving 14 bases between. Germline V gene data show CDR1 as MNHNY and CDR2 as SVGAGI (reference sequence). CDR3 protein: CASTPDGPDTQYF. DNA for the CDR3: TGTGCCAGCACCCCCGACGGACCCGATACGCAGTATTTT.

J is TRBJ1-2 and V is TRBV6-6, with a tentative D call TRBD1 (6 bases). This CDR3 has 14 amino acids. Germline V gene sequence: CDR1 MNHNY, CDR2 SVGAGI (reference sequence). The ends were cut back, 3 bases at V and 8 bases at J, with 16 bases in the middle. CDR3 region: CASSYNGGRLGYTF. DNA for the CDR3: TGTGCCAGCAGTTATAACGGGGGGCGACTCGGCTACACCTTC.

The chain recombines TRBV3-1 (or the pseudogene TRBV3-2) with TRBJ1-3, with D tentatively TRBD1 (5 bases). V was trimmed by 0 bases and J by 8 bases, leaving 14 bases between them. The length of the CDR3 is 15 residues. The germline V gene has CDR1 LGHDT and CDR2 YNNKEL (reference sequence). The CDR3 DNA reads as TGTGCCAGCAGCCAAGATCACGCAGGGAGGGACACCATATATTTT. Protein sequence: CASSQDHAGRDTIYF.

The chain links TRBV2 to TRBJ2-2; 8 nucleotides match TRBD1. The ends lost 6 bases at V and 3 bases at J; junction bases unmatched: 9. Per germline, CDR1 SNHLY and CDR2 FYNNEI. This CDR3 is built from 16 residues. CDR3 nucleotide sequence: TGTGCCAGCAGGGGAGTCAGGGGGCGGTACACCGGGGAGCTGTTTTTT. It yields the protein CASRGVRGRYTGELFF.

This clone was counted between two and nine times. The V gene is TRBV7-3, the J gene TRBJ1-2, with TRBD1 as a possible D gene (6 bases). V was clipped by 1 base and J by 8 bases, with 14 bases between them. CDR3 length equals 14 residues. Germline V CDR1 and CDR2: SGHTA, FQGTGA. The CDR3: CASSLRQGLRGYTF. The CDR3 DNA sequence: TGTGCCAGCAGCTTAAGGCAGGGGCTACGGGGCTACACCTTC.

Notes on this clone: Other DNA sequences of this sample code for an identical CDR3. This chain links TRBV19 with TRBJ1-4; D call uncertain. Trimming took 8 bases from V and 0 from J, leaving 10 bases between them. Germline assignment: CDR1 LNHDA and CDR2 SQIVND (reference sequence). CDR3 size: 14 residues. The DNA of the CDR3 is TGTGCCAGTTCTCGGACCGCAACTAATGAAAAACTGTTTTTT. It codes for CASSRTATNEKLFF.

This clone was seen a few times. The V and J genes are TRBV10-2 and TRBJ1-5, with a possible D match to TRBD1 (6 bases). Germline-derived CDR1 and CDR2 are WSHSY and SAAADI. The V end lost 5 bases, the J end lost 1 base, and 15 bases lay between the germline ends. The CDR3 sequence is 16 residues long. The CDR3 DNA reads as TGCGCCAGCAGTCCACGCGGCAGGGGAAGCAATCAGCCCCAGCATTTT. This encodes CASSPRGRGSNQPQHF.

The chain has TRBV9 and TRBJ1-2; 9 bases fit TRBD1. CDR1 is SGDLS and CDR2 is YYNGEE in the germline V gene. There are 14 residues in the CDR3. Losses at the gene ends were 3 bases for V and 8 bases for J; bases not matched to a gene: 8. CDR3 in DNA: TGTGCCAGCAGCGCTTCCGGGACAGGGTTGGGCTACACCTTC. This encodes CASSASGTGLGYTF.

The gene calls are TRBV15 and TRBJ1-5, with a tentative D call TRBD1 (5 bases). V was clipped by 1 base and J by 4 bases, with 14 bases between them. Germline V gives CDR1 LNHNV, CDR2 YYDKDF (reference sequence). The CDR3 has 16 residues. CDR3 amino acids: CATSRGDSGINQPQHF. CDR3 DNA: TGTGCCACCAGCAGAGGAGACAGCGGGATTAATCAGCCCCAGCATTTT. Full variable domain (missing parts from reference TRBV15 and TRBJ1-5): DAMVIQNPRYQVTQFGKPVTLSCSQTLNHNVMYWYQQKSSQAPKLLFHYYDKDFNNEADTPDNFQSRRPNTSFCFLDIRSPGLGDTAMYLCATSRGDSGINQPQHFGDGTRLSIL.

The chain couples TRBV10-1 to TRBJ2-3, with TRBD1 as a possible D gene (6 bases). In germline, CDR1 is WNHNN, CDR2 SYGVQD (reference sequence). Between the trimmed V and J ends, which lost 7 bases and 7 bases, there was a span of 9 bases. This CDR3 has 11 residues. CDR3 residues: CASMDSYTQYF. The CDR3 coding sequence is TGCGCCAGCATGGACAGTTATACGCAGTATTTT.

This clone turned up a few times. J is TRBJ2-2 and V is TRBV19; 8 positions agree with TRBD1. After removal of 7 bases from V and 3 bases from J, the junction contained 10 bases not matched to a gene. This CDR3 is built from 16 residues. Germline V gives CDR1 LNHDA, CDR2 SQIVND (reference sequence). CDR3 DNA sequence: TGTGCCAGTATCCCATCGCAGGGGGCAGACACCGGGGAGCTGTTTTTT. This translates into CASIPSQGADTGELFF.

This sequence joins TRBV7-2 and TRBJ2-3, with 7 bases aligning to TRBD1. With 1 base clipped from V and 6 bases from J, the junction kept 7 bases outside the gene matches. In germline, CDR1 is SGHTA, CDR2 FQGNSA. The CDR3 consists of 15 residues. The DNA of the CDR3 is TGTGCCAGCAGCTTAGAAAGGGGGCTAGGGGATACGCAGTATTTT. Amino acid sequence: CASSLERGLGDTQYF.

The V call is TRBV19, the J call TRBJ1-6; 9 nucleotides match TRBD1. Losses at the gene ends were 3 bases for V and 9 bases for J; bases not matched to a gene: 3. Germline CDR1 reads LNHDA; CDR2 reads SQIVND (reference sequence). The CDR3 runs 14 residues. Written as DNA, the CDR3 is TGTGCCAGTAGTATGGGACAGGGATCTTCACCCCTCCACTTT. Protein: CASSMGQGSSPLHF.

This clone is a singleton in its sample. The chain uses TRBV24-1 and TRBJ2-3; 10 nucleotides line up with TRBD1. The germline V gene encodes CDR1 KGHDR and CDR2 SFDVKD. The CDR3 is 15 residues long. V was clipped by 2 bases and J by 6 bases; unmatched bases: 4. The CDR3 DNA reads as TGTGCCACCAGTGATTCCGGGACAGGGGCGGATACGCAGTATTTT. Protein: CATSDSGTGADTQYF.

The J gene is TRBJ1-2, the V gene TRBV28; D is perhaps TRBD1 (5 bases). Trimming took off 5 bases at V and 2 bases at J, with 12 bases between the two ends. Germline V gene data show CDR1 as MDHEN and CDR2 as SYDVKM. The CDR3 is 14 amino acids. The CDR3 region is CASSLGLTNYGYTF. CDR3 sequence (DNA): TGTGCCAGCAGTCTGGGACTGACAAACTATGGCTACACCTTC.

This sequence joins TRBV24-1 and TRBJ2-3; 7 bases align to TRBD2. CDR3 length equals 16 residues. V was pared by 6 bases and J by 0 bases, with 8 bases of the junction left unmatched. Germline-derived CDR1 and CDR2 are KGHDR and SFDVKD. The CDR3 coding sequence is TGTGCCACCAGTCCCGCTAGCGGAGCTAGCACAGATACGCAGTATTTT. Its protein is CATSPASGASTDTQYF.

The gene calls are TRBV2 and TRBJ2-7; tentatively, D is TRBD1 (6 bases). The CDR3 runs to 13 residues. Germline V CDR1 and CDR2: SNHLY, FYNNEI. V gave up 5 bases and J gave up 1 base, with 9 bases separating them. In nucleotides, the CDR3 is TGTGCCAGCAGTTTACAGGGATCCTACGAGCAGTACGTC. Its translation is CASSLQGSYEQYV.

This chain links TRBV19 with TRBJ1-2, with 10 positions matching TRBD1. Per the germline V gene, CDR1 is LNHDA and CDR2 is SQIVND (reference sequence). J was trimmed by 4 bases and V by 7 bases; bases with no gene match: 9. This CDR3 contains 15 residues. CDR3 loop: CASISPDRGVYGYTF. The CDR3 region has the DNA TGTGCCAGTATCTCACCGGACAGGGGGGTCTATGGCTACACCTTC.

The chain links TRBV5-4 to TRBJ2-2, with D hard to call. Germline V gene lookup returns CDR1 SGHNT and CDR2 YYREEE (reference sequence). The CDR3 runs 15 residues. V dropped 2 bases and J dropped 1 base, with 9 bases sitting between them. Written as DNA, the CDR3 is TGTGCCAGCAGCTTTCTGACACAGAACACCGGGGAGCTGTTTTTT. It translates to CASSFLTQNTGELFF. The variable domain in full, completed from reference TRBV5-4 and TRBJ2-2, reads ETGVTQSPTHLIKTRGQQVTLRCSSQSGHNTVSWYQQALGQGPQFIFQYYREEENGRGNFPPRFSGLQFPNYSSELNVNALELDDSALYLCASSFLTQNTGELFFGEGSRLTVL.

The chain combines TRBV3-1 (or the pseudogene TRBV3-2) with TRBJ1-2, with a weak D call TRBD1 (5 bases). CDR1 is LGHDT and CDR2 is YNNKEL in the germline V gene (reference sequence). CDR3 length: 14 amino acids. V shed 1 base and J shed 8 bases, with 14 bases lying between them. DNA of the CDR3: TGTGCCAGCAGCCAAGTTCTCCAGGGAAGGGGCTACACCTTC. Its translation is CASSQVLQGRGYTF.